This passage covers 32 T cell receptor beta chains from one sample sequenced in a study of shared clonotypes between healthy human individuals. The protocol was immunoSEQ multiplex PCR, while the TCRdb copy is restricted to in-frame clones and leaves out a portion. Of approximately 2.4 million clones listed, approximately 96% were seen once; the top ten hold about 0.13%. Source material: naive CD4+ T cells sorted from blood. The subset here: CD45RA+ positively selected. These receptors originate from a man aged 18 to 29 in good health.

About this clone itself: Other nucleotide sequences from this sample produce the same CDR3. This rearrangement joins TRBV18 to TRBJ1-2; 9 bases are a match to TRBD1. The CDR3 totals 15 residues. The junction had 7 bases not matched to a gene; V was cut back by 6 bases and J by 2 bases. Germline V CDR1 and CDR2: KGHSH, LQKENI. CDR3 protein: CASSPRTGVNYGYTF. The DNA of the CDR3 is TGTGCCAGCTCGCCTCGGACAGGGGTAAACTATGGCTACACCTTC.

V usage is TRBV5-1 and J usage is TRBJ2-1; D might be TRBD2 (6 bases). Trimming removed 4 bases from V and 12 bases from J, with 14 bases in between. CDR3 length equals 12 residues. Germline V gene sequence: CDR1 SGHRS, CDR2 YFSETQ. Written as DNA, the CDR3 is TGCGCCAGCAGCCCGGAGGGGAAAGGGCAGTTCTTC. This translates into CASSPEGKGQFF.

The rearrangement joins TRBV2 to TRBJ1-4; no firm D call. CDR1 and CDR2 from the germline V gene are SNHLY and FYNNEI. The CDR3 is 13 amino acids. The V end lost 9 bases, the J end lost 0 bases, and 8 bases lay between the germline ends. The CDR3 coding sequence is TGTGCCAGAAAGGGTACAACTAATGAAAAACTGTTTTTT. Translating it yields CARKGTTNEKLFF.

This clone was observed once. The genes are TRBV4-1 and TRBJ2-7, with TRBD1 identical over 9 bases. J gave up 5 bases and V 4 bases, and 9 bases lay outside the gene matches. CDR3 length equals 15 residues. Germline V gene data show CDR1 as MGHRA and CDR2 as YSYEKL. The CDR3 protein is CASSRPRDRAHEQYF. CDR3 nucleotide sequence: TGCGCCAGCAGCCGGCCCCGGGACAGGGCCCACGAGCAGTACTTC.

This chain connects TRBV19 to TRBJ1-1; D may be TRBD1 (6 bases). The CDR3 loop spans 14 amino acids. Germline CDR1 and CDR2: LNHDA and SQIVND (reference sequence). V gave up 8 bases and J gave up 1 base, with 14 bases separating them. For the CDR3, the DNA is TGTGCCAGTCGATGGGGGGCCGAGAACACTGAAGCTTTCTTT. This sequence encodes CASRWGAENTEAFF.

The sample holds one count of this clone. The V call is TRBV6-4, the J call TRBJ2-1; unclear D gene. The V end lost 3 bases, the J end lost 4 bases, and 10 bases lay between the germline ends. The germline V gene encodes CDR1 MRHNA and CDR2 SNTAGT. This CDR3 contains 14 residues. The CDR3 DNA follows: TGTGCCAGCAGTGAAGGGAAGACTTACAATGAGCAGTTCTTC. Its translation is CASSEGKTYNEQFF.

The V gene is TRBV5-1, the J gene TRBJ2-2, with D possibly matching TRBD2 (7 bases). Trimming left V 4 bases short and J 5 bases short, with 15 bases between. Germline loops: CDR1 SGHRS, CDR2 YFSETQ. The CDR3 has 15 residues. CDR3 loop: CASSLNREGTGELFF. CDR3 sequence (DNA): TGCGCCAGCAGCCTGAACAGGGAGGGGACCGGGGAGCTGTTTTTT.

The chain links TRBV6-5 to TRBJ1-1, with D possibly matching TRBD1 (5 bases). The CDR3 extends over 14 amino acids. V lost 6 bases and J lost 0, with 11 bases in between. Germline-derived CDR1 and CDR2 are MNHEY and SVGAGI. The CDR3 coding sequence is TGTGCCAGCAGCGCCGACAGCCTGAACACTGAAGCTTTCTTT. Translated, it gives CASSADSLNTEAFF.

The chain employs TRBV28 and TRBJ1-6, with TRBD1 identical over 8 bases. V lost 8 bases to trimming and J lost 17 bases; unmatched junction nucleotides: 14. This CDR3 is built from 13 residues. The V gene's germline CDR1 is MDHEN and CDR2 SYDVKM. The CDR3 region has the DNA TGTGCCAGCTCTTCCGAAGGACAGGGACTTTTCCACTTT. It codes for CASSSEGQGLFHF.

This clone occurred once. This chain joins TRBV30 and TRBJ2-7, with D maybe TRBD2 (6 bases). V lost 3 bases and J 3 bases, leaving 15 bases between the germline ends. The germline V gene has CDR1 GTSNPN and CDR2 SVGIG (reference sequence). The length of the CDR3 is 14 residues. CDR3 region: CAWSVGGVIYEQYF. CDR3 DNA sequence: TGTGCCTGGAGCGTCGGGGGTGTAATCTACGAGCAGTACTTC. Full variable domain (outside the CDR3, taken from reference TRBV30 and TRBJ2-7): SQTIHQWPATLVQPVGSPLSLECTVEGTSNPNLYWYRQAAGRGLQLLFYSVGIGQISSEVPQNLSASRPQDRQFILSSKKLLLSDSGFYLCAWSVGGVIYEQYFGPGTRLTVT.

V usage is TRBV7-2 and J usage is TRBJ2-3; no definite D call. Per the germline V gene, CDR1 is SGHTA and CDR2 is FQGNSA. This CDR3 has 15 residues. V was clipped by 6 bases and J by 0 bases, with 13 bases between them. CDR3 residues: CASSQDGLSTDTQYF. The CDR3 DNA reads as TGTGCCAGCAGTCAGGACGGGCTAAGCACAGATACGCAGTATTTT.

The chain links TRBV29-1 to TRBJ2-3, with D hard to call. Trimming left V 3 bases short and J 1 base short, with 8 bases between. Germline V lookup: CDR1 SQVTM, CDR2 ANQGSEA. The CDR3 covers 13 residues. CDR3 nucleotides: TGCAGCGTTGATGAGCCGGGCACAGATACGCAGTATTTT. This sequence encodes CSVDEPGTDTQYF.

The chain recombines TRBV6-6 with TRBJ2-1; weak D call: TRBD2 (6 bases). Germline V gene lookup returns CDR1 MNHNY and CDR2 SVGAGI (reference sequence). The CDR3 length is 15 residues. Between the trimmed V and J ends, which lost 1 base and 7 bases, there was a span of 14 bases. The CDR3 loop is CASSYLGGVRNEQFF. The CDR3 bases are TGTGCCAGCAGTTACTTGGGGGGAGTAAGGAATGAGCAGTTCTTC.

The rearrangement uses TRBV6-5 and TRBJ1-6; possibly TRBD1 for D (5 bases). The length of the CDR3 is 15 residues. Germline lookup yields CDR1 MNHEY and CDR2 SVGAGI. Trimming cost V 6 bases and J 3 bases, with 12 bases left between them. For the CDR3, the DNA is TGTGCCAGCAGGGGGACCATCGGCTATAATTCACCCCTCCACTTT. It codes for CASRGTIGYNSPLHF.

The V call is TRBV11-3, the J call TRBJ1-1; D unresolved. V dropped 8 bases and J dropped 1 base, with 11 bases sitting between them. CDR3 length equals 13 residues. From germline, CDR1 is SGHNT and CDR2 YENEEA. CDR3 sequence reads: CASGLTTNTEAFF. As DNA, the CDR3 is TGTGCCAGCGGACTTACAACGAACACTGAAGCTTTCTTT. The whole variable domain, remainder taken from reference TRBV11-3 and TRBJ1-1, is EAGVVQSPRYKIIEKKQPVAFWCNPISGHNTLYWYLQNLGQGPELLIRYENEEAVDDSQLPKDRFSAERLKGVDSTLKIQPAELGDSAVYLCASGLTTNTEAFFGQGTRLTVV.

The CDR3: CAWAREGTGELFF. The CDR3 region has the DNA TGTGCCTGGGCCCGGGAAGGGACCGGGGAGCTGTTTTTT. V gene TRBV30 combines with J gene TRBJ2-2, with D possibly being TRBD2 (5 bases). The germline V gene has CDR1 GTSNPN and CDR2 SVGIG (reference sequence). The length of the CDR3 is 13 residues. Trimming pared 5 bases from V and 5 bases from J, leaving 12 bases between.

With respect to this clone: One end of the junction is discordant with germline, which a read error may explain. The chain uses TRBV6-1 and TRBJ2-3, with TRBD2 matching over 15 bases. Germline V gene sequence: CDR1 MNHNS, CDR2 SASEGT. CDR3 length equals 16 residues. CDR3 protein: CASSEGLAGGIDTQYF. The CDR3 bases are TGTGCCAGCAGCGAAGGACTAGCGGGGGGGATCGATACGCAGTATTTT.

Of note for this clone: The sample has other DNA sequences that encode this CDR3 too. V usage is TRBV6-6 and J usage is TRBJ2-7; 10 positions match TRBD1. The CDR3 is 14 residues long. Trimming at V came to 6 bases and at J to 3 bases, leaving 5 bases not matched to a gene. In germline, CDR1 is MNHNY, CDR2 SVGAGI (reference sequence). The CDR3 sequence is CASSPRTGGYEQYF. In DNA, the CDR3 is TGTGCCAGCAGCCCAAGGACAGGGGGCTACGAGCAGTACTTC.

This chain connects TRBV5-1 to TRBJ1-6; D uncertain. Germline CDR1 and CDR2: SGHRS and YFSETQ. CDR3 length: 14 amino acids. Trimming shortened V by 6 bases and J by 0 bases, and 7 bases separated the two germline ends. Here the CDR3 reads CASTESSYNSPLHF. CDR3 DNA sequence: TGCGCCAGCACAGAGAGCTCCTATAATTCACCCCTCCACTTT. The full variable domain, rest sourced from reference TRBV5-1 and TRBJ1-6, is KAGVTQTPRYLIKTRGQQVTLSCSPISGHRSVSWYQQTPGQGLQFLFEYFSETQRNKGNFPGRFSGRQFSNSRSEMNVSTLELGDSALYLCASTESSYNSPLHFGNGTRLTVT.

The chain joins TRBV18 to TRBJ1-2; D is undetermined. The V and J ends lost 5 bases and 4 bases respectively, with 8 bases between them. This CDR3 has 12 residues. From germline, CDR1 is KGHSH and CDR2 LQKENI. The CDR3 loop is CASSSPVYGYTF. DNA for the CDR3: TGTGCCAGCTCATCGCCCGTCTATGGCTACACCTTC.

V and J are TRBV28 and TRBJ2-5; D ambiguous. V dropped 5 bases and J dropped 7 bases, with 11 bases sitting between them. Germline V gives CDR1 MDHEN, CDR2 SYDVKM. The CDR3 spans 12 residues. The CDR3: CASSTSAPTQYF. The CDR3 DNA reads as TGTGCCAGCAGTACCTCCGCACCGACCCAGTACTTC.

The chain carries TRBV10-1 and TRBJ1-1; possible D gene TRBD1, 5 bases. The CDR3 sequence is 16 residues long. Per germline, CDR1 WNHNN and CDR2 SYGVQD (reference sequence). V lost 0 bases and J 4 bases, leaving 15 bases between the germline ends. The DNA for the CDR3 is TGCGCCAGCAGTGAGTCCGGGACCGGCGCGGCCACTGAAGCTTTCTTT. Translation gives CASSESGTGAATEAFF.

The V gene is TRBV7-2, the J gene TRBJ1-3; no clear D gene. Trimming stripped 7 bases from V and 0 bases from J, with 7 bases between. From germline, CDR1 is SGHTA and CDR2 FQGNSA. The CDR3 extends over 13 amino acids. This CDR3 is CASKFSSGNTIYF. CDR3 bases: TGTGCCAGCAAATTTAGCTCTGGAAACACCATATATTTT.

The CDR3 DNA follows: TGTGCCAGCTCAGGCGACTCCTATAATTCACCCCTCCACTTT. Amino acids: CASSGDSYNSPLHF. The V and J genes are TRBV27 and TRBJ1-6; D gene uncertain. V shed 8 bases and J shed 0 bases, with 8 bases lying between them. Germline lookup yields CDR1 MNHEY and CDR2 SMNVEV (reference sequence). The CDR3 runs to 14 residues.

About this clone itself: In the same sample, other DNA sequences code for this CDR3. The genes are TRBV19 and TRBJ2-7; TRBD1 is a possible D gene (5 bases). The CDR3 has 13 amino acids. The germline V gene encodes CDR1 LNHDA and CDR2 SQIVND (reference sequence). The ends were cut back, 1 base at V and 3 bases at J, with 7 bases in the middle. Here the CDR3 DNA reads TGTGCCAGTAGTATAGGTGACAGCTACGAGCAGTACTTC. It is translated as CASSIGDSYEQYF.

This clone was seen just once. This chain joins TRBV7-2 and TRBJ2-1; TRBD1 or TRBD2 may be the D gene (5 bases each). The CDR3 contains 13 residues. CDR1 and CDR2 from the germline V gene are SGHTA and FQGNSA. Trimming left V 7 bases short and J 12 bases short, with 19 bases between. The CDR3 protein is CASTFRLGLAQFF. DNA of the CDR3: TGTGCCAGCACCTTTAGGCTGGGGCTAGCGCAGTTCTTC.

This clone appeared once. As DNA, the CDR3 is TGTGCCAGCAGCGCCCGCTCGAATAATTCACCCCTCCACTTT. This encodes CASSARSNNSPLHF. This chain links TRBV9 with TRBJ1-6; no firm D call. This CDR3 region has 14 residues. Germline CDR1 reads SGDLS; CDR2 reads YYNGEE. V was trimmed by 3 bases and J by 5 bases, leaving 9 bases between them.

Written as DNA, the CDR3 is TGTGCCAGCAGCTGGGGCGGAGGCTACGAGCAGTACTTC. Its protein is CASSWGGGYEQYF. This chain connects TRBV11-3 to TRBJ2-7, with D perhaps assigned TRBD1 or TRBD2 (5 bases each). CDR3 length: 13 amino acids. Germline V gene data show CDR1 as SGHNT and CDR2 as YENEEA. Trimming cost V 4 bases and J 3 bases, with 10 bases left between them.

Worth noting for this clone: Within the sample, other DNA sequences also encode this same CDR3. The chain joins TRBV7-9 to TRBJ1-2; TRBD1 agrees at 8 bases. There are 14 residues in the CDR3. CDR1 SEHNR and CDR2 FQNEAQ come from the germline V gene (reference sequence). Germline trimming cut 6 bases from V and 4 bases from J; bases unmatched to any gene: 7. The CDR3: CASSFLGQGYGYTF. In nucleotides, the CDR3 is TGTGCCAGCAGTTTCCTCGGACAGGGCTATGGCTACACCTTC.

The V gene is TRBV2, the J gene TRBJ2-7; 9 bases are a match to TRBD2. V trimming: 7 bases; J trimming: 1 base; junction bases outside the gene matches: 8. Germline V gene sequence: CDR1 SNHLY, CDR2 FYNNEI. The CDR3 totals 15 residues. The CDR3 DNA follows: TGTGCCAGCAAGGTTAGGCTAGCGGGATCCTACGAGCAGTACTTC. This gives the protein CASKVRLAGSYEQYF.

V is TRBV6-1 and J is TRBJ1-4, with unresolved D. From germline, CDR1 is MNHNS and CDR2 SASEGT. Trimming cost V 1 base and J 0 bases, with 6 bases left between them. The CDR3 has 15 amino acids. The CDR3 sequence is CASSEVGATNEKLFF. The CDR3 DNA follows: TGTGCCAGCAGTGAAGTAGGTGCAACTAATGAAAAACTGTTTTTT.

V gene TRBV7-9 combines with J gene TRBJ2-1, with D tentatively TRBD1 (5 bases). The V gene's germline CDR1 is SEHNR and CDR2 FQNEAQ (reference sequence). V was pared by 1 base and J by 7 bases, with 17 bases between. The CDR3 runs to 16 residues. CDR3 nucleotide sequence: TGTGCCAGCAGCTTAGAGGGTCCAGGGAAGCTAAATGAGCAGTTCTTC. Protein: CASSLEGPGKLNEQFF.